The clone carrying this TCR beta chain was recorded at least ten times. No patient had received any treatment before thyroid surgery. This sample was taken from a study of metastatic and nonmetastatic thyroid tumors. Germline CDR1 and CDR2: ENHRY and SYGVKD. Trimming removed 8 bases from V and 3 bases from J, with 11 bases in between. There are 13 residues in the CDR3. Through MiXCR, TCRdb re-clonotyped the PCR reads. The sample shows approximately 19,000 clones, about 34% of them seen only once. The J gene is TRBJ2-1, the V gene TRBV10-3, with D perhaps TRBD2 (5 bases). The origin of this receptor is a male donor with papillary thyroid cancer or a benign thyroid nodule (not recorded which). Some clones in this sample may be carry-over from other donors' samples. Sequenced input: tumor tissue. The CDR3 bases are TGTGCCATCGCCGTTACTAGCTACAATGAGCAGTTCTTC. This gives the protein CAIAVTSYNEQFF.